This T cell receptor (beta chain) was sequenced during a study of shared clonotypes between healthy human individuals. Overall study: Serving as donors were a couple of women and a few men, whose ages spanned 18 to 49. Whole-study findings and limits: Among the subsets, naive ones generally showed larger estimated richness than memory ones. The study found about 5% of naive CD4 clonotypes shared across a few donors.

The donors, healthy adults who were HIV-negative, had experienced no recent acute infections or vaccinations. After removal of 2 bases from V and 11 bases from J, the junction contained 9 bases not matched to a gene. Germline CDR1 and CDR2: LNHNV and YYDKDF (reference sequence). The CDR3 spans 15 residues. Only in-frame clones appear in the TCRdb table, and some are missing; sequencing was by immunoSEQ multiplex PCR. This table has 650,000 to 750,000 clones, 72% appearing once. In this sample, this clone turned up a few times. The antigen is unknown. The source of this sequence is a woman younger than 45 in good health. The rearrangement uses TRBV15 and TRBJ1-1, with 12 nucleotides matching TRBD1. Sequencing was performed on memory CD4+ T cells sorted from blood. Subset in this sample: CD45RA-negative fraction. In DNA form, the CDR3 reads TGTGCCACCAGCAGAAGGGACAGGGGGCCCCTGAGGGCTTTCTTT. Residues: CATSRRDRGPLRAFF.